This T cell receptor (beta chain) was sequenced during a study of cytomegalovirus exposure and HLA in healthy donors. Study conclusions and caveats: The study carried out a later analysis of TCR beta sequences. It associated 15,000 to 20,000 of them with specific HLA alleles at a false discovery rate of 0.05. For presence/absence analyses, sequencing depth was assumed to be roughly uniform across donors. Later analysis showed TCR association rates varying by HLA locus, highest for DRB1 and lowest for HLA-C. Generally TCR sequences proved uncommon, though certain public TCRs appeared in numerous donors.

Germline CDR1 and CDR2: SNHLY and FYNNEI. This CDR3 is built from 16 residues. V trimming: 4 bases; J trimming: 5 bases; junction bases outside the gene matches: 3. A note on this clone: Its antigen is unidentified.

PCR involved 60 Vbeta and 13 Jbeta primers. Using immunoSEQ multiplex PCR, the repertoire was profiled, and TCRdb retains in-frame clones only, with some absent. Altogether about 190,000 clones are present, approximately 70% being singletons, with the ten largest covering roughly 1.9%. This receptor was taken from a young woman in good health and CMV-seronegative. The gene calls are TRBV2 and TRBJ2-2; 14 bases line up with TRBD2. The sequencing input was PBMCs. The CDR3 DNA is TGTGCCAGCAGTGGGACTAGCGGGAGGAGAACCGGGGAGCTGTTTTTT. As protein: CASSGTSGRRTGELFF. Using reference TRBV2 and TRBJ2-2 for the parts outside the CDR3, the full variable domain is EPEVTQTPSHQVTQMGQEVILRCVPISNHLYFYWYRQILGQKVEFLVSFYNNEISEKSEIFDDQFSVERPDGSNFTLKIRSTKLEDSAMYFCASSGTSGRRTGELFFGEGSRLTVL.